What follows are 3 T cell receptor beta chains derived from one specimen sequenced in a study of beta chain features in type 1 diabetes (dated by TCRdb to the late 2010s). Receptor amplification or capture employed the immunoSEQ multiplex PCR assay. The High Capacity cDNA Reverse Transcription Kit was used to reverse transcribe all of the isolated RNA, meaning that expressed TCRB transcripts were what got sequenced. Here the immuneACCESS table is served through TCRdb, limited to in-frame sequences with V and J called. Missing clones are a known gap in these copies; in checked studies unresolved V genes cover under half, and the rest lacks a known reason. This sample is represented by just over 450,000 clones; 30% of them were singletons. The top ten clonotypes cover roughly 0.066% of the sample. Sequences were obtained from naive CD4+ T cells from blood. The cell subset or site label, as the study defines it: true naive CD4+ T cells. The receptors stem from a man between 18 and 29 years old in good health.

J is TRBJ2-5 and V is TRBV7-9, with no clear D. CDR1 and CDR2 (germline): SEHNR, FQNEAQ (reference sequence). The CDR3 is 12 residues long. Trimming took 5 bases from V and 8 from J, leaving 12 bases between them. The CDR3 sequence is CASSPLGGTQYF. The CDR3 DNA is TGTGCCAGCAGCCCCTTGGGCGGAACCCAGTACTTC.

This clone has a single count. The chain employs TRBV27 and TRBJ2-1, with D uncertain. Germline-derived CDR1 and CDR2 are MNHEY and SMNVEV (reference sequence). The CDR3 length is 13 residues. The V and J ends lost 1 base and 5 bases respectively, with 6 bases between them. The CDR3 DNA follows: TGTGCCAGCAGTTTATACAGAAACAATGAGCAGTTCTTC. Its translation is CASSLYRNNEQFF.

The chain employs TRBV14 and TRBJ2-2; the D gene is possibly TRBD1 (6 bases). Between the trimmed V and J ends, which lost 1 base and 0 bases, there was a span of 9 bases. There are 16 residues in the CDR3. From germline, CDR1 is SGHDN and CDR2 FVKESK. The CDR3 DNA reads TGTGCCAGCAGCCAAGTAAGGACAGCGAACACCGGGGAGCTGTTTTTT. Residues: CASSQVRTANTGELFF.